These 4 T cell receptor beta chains were all obtained from the same sample, sequenced in a study of blood T cell repertoires in COVID-19. Profiling relied on immunoSEQ multiplex PCR, and the TCRdb table lists in-frame clones only, not all of them. The data contain 200,000 to 250,000 clones, 85% to 90% of them seen just once; the ten biggest clones take up about 4%. Sequencing was carried out using PBMCs or T cells enriched from blood (not recorded which). These receptors were collected from a woman in her 30s who had recovered from COVID-19.

The chain uses TRBV7-6 and TRBJ1-1; 7 bases align to TRBD1. This CDR3 has 16 residues. J was trimmed by 1 base and V by 6 bases; bases with no gene match: 11. CDR1 SGHVS and CDR2 FNYEAQ come from the germline V gene. CDR3 residues: CASRPGSGGSNTEAFF. DNA of the CDR3: TGTGCCAGCAGACCCGGATCAGGGGGGTCGAACACTGAAGCTTTCTTT.

This rearrangement joins TRBV11-2 to TRBJ2-5; the match to TRBD2 covers 12 bases. Germline V gives CDR1 SGHAT, CDR2 FQNNGV. The CDR3 runs 16 residues. Trimming cost V 2 bases and J 3 bases; bases outside gene matches: 4. The CDR3 nucleotides read TGTGCCAGCAGCTTATTACTAGCGGGAGGAAAAGAGACCCAGTACTTC. It encodes CASSLLLAGGKETQYF. Together with reference TRBV11-2 and TRBJ2-5, the CDR3 gives the full variable domain: EAGVAQSPRYKIIEKRQSVAFWCNPISGHATLYWYQQILGQGPKLLIQFQNNGVVDDSQLPKDRFSAERLKGVDSTLKIQPAKLEDSAVYLCASSLLLAGGKETQYFGPGTRLLVL.

This clone has more than one count but fewer than ten. The chain combines TRBV19 with TRBJ2-1; 9 bases fit TRBD2. The CDR3 has 16 residues. Germline lookup yields CDR1 LNHDA and CDR2 SQIVND (reference sequence). J lost 7 bases, V lost 2 bases, and 9 bases had no gene match. The CDR3 spells CASSIQNLAGKNEQFF. CDR3 coding DNA: TGTGCCAGTAGTATACAGAATCTAGCGGGAAAGAATGAGCAGTTCTTC.

The rearrangement uses TRBV11-2 and TRBJ2-1; 7 bases fit TRBD2. The V and J ends lost 8 bases and 0 bases, in that order; junction bases with no gene match: 10. The CDR3 has 16 amino acids. Germline values: CDR1 SGHAT, CDR2 FQNNGV. The CDR3 reads CASGRSGGFSYNEQFF. The CDR3 coding sequence is TGTGCCAGCGGCCGGTCGGGGGGTTTCTCCTACAATGAGCAGTTCTTC.